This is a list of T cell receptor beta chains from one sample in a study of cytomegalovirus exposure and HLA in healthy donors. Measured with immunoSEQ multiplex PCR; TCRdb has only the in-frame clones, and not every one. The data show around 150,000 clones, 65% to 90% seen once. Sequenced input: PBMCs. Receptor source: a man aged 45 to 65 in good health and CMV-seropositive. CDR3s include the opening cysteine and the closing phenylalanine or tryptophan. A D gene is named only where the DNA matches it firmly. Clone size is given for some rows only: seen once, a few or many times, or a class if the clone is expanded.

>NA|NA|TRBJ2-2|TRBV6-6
TGTGCCAGCAGGGCCAGGGAGGCCACCGGGGAGCTGTTTTTT
CASRAREATGELFF
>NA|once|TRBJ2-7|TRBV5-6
TGTGCCAGCAGCTTGGGTGGGGCCGCCGGTTACGAGCAGTACTTC
CASSLGGAAGYEQYF
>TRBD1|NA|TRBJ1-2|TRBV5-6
TGTGCCAGCAGTACCGGGACAGGGAGTGGCTACACCTTC
CASSTGTGSGYTF
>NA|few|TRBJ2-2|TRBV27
TGTGCCAGCAGTTTATCGAGCCCCACCACCTACACCGGGGAGCTGTTTTTT
CASSLSSPTTYTGELFF
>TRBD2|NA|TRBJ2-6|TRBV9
TGTGCCAGCAGCGCGTGGGGACTAGCGGGGAACTCTGGGGCCAACGGCCTGACTTTC
CASSAWGLAGNSGANGLTF
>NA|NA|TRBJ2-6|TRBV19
TGTGCCAGTAGTATCCAAGGGGTCGGGGCCAACGTCCTGACTTTC
CASSIQGVGANVLTF
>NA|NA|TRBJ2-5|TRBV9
TGTGCCAGCAGCGTAGACAGACAAGAGACCCAGTACTTC
CASSVDRQETQYF
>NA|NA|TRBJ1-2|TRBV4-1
TGCGCCAGCAGCCTTCGACACCCAACAGGCTTC
CASSLRHPTGF
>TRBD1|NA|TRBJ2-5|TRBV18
TGTGCCAGCTCACTATCGGGACAGGGGAGAGAGACCCAGTACTTC
CASSLSGQGRETQYF
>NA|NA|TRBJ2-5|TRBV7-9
TGTGCCAGCAGCTCCCCAGTTGTGGTCTCCCAGGAGACCCAGTACTTC
CASSSPVVVSQETQYF
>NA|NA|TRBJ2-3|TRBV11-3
TGTGCCAGCAGCTGGGGGCCGAGCACAGATACGCAGTATTTT
CASSWGPSTDTQYF
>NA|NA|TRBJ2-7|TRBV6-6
TGTGCCAGCAGACTCGGACCGGGGTTGGGCGAGCAGTACTTC
CASRLGPGLGEQYF
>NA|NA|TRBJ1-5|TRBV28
TGTGCCAGCAGTTCGAGAGCTGGGCCCCAGCATTTT
CASSSRAGPQHF
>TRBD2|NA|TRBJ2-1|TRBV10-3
TGTGCCATCGGTCCGGGACTAGCGGGAGTCAATGAGCAGTTCTTC
CAIGPGLAGVNEQFF
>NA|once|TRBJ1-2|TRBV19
TGTGCCACCAAGGATCCAGGGTTCGGCTACACCTTC
CATKDPGFGYTF
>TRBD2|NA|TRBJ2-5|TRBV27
TGTGCCAGCAGCCCCGGGACTAGCGTTGGGGAGACCCAGTACTTC
CASSPGTSVGETQYF
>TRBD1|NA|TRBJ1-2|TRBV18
TGTGCCAGCTCACCACTAGGACAGGGGTTATATGGCTACACCTTC
CASSPLGQGLYGYTF
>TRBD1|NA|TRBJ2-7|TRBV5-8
TGTGCCAGCAGCCCGGAGGGACAGGTCTGGTACGAGCAGTACTTC
CASSPEGQVWYEQYF
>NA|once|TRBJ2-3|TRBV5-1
TGCGCCAGCAGACTCTATAGCCCCAAGGATACGCAGTATTTT
CASRLYSPKDTQYF
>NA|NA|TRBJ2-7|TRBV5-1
TGCGCCAGCAGCTTCCAGCAGGGGCGCTACGAGCAGTACTTC
CASSFQQGRYEQYF
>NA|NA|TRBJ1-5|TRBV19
TGTGCCAGTAGTATGTCAGGGGATCAGCCCCAGCATTTT
CASSMSGDQPQHF
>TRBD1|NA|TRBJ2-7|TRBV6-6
TGTGCCAGCAGTTACTCGGGACAGGGAAGAAGCGAGCAGTACTTC
CASSYSGQGRSEQYF
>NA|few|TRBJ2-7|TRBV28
TGTGCCAGCAGGAGCCCACAGGGTTCCTACGAGCAGTACTTC
CASRSPQGSYEQYF
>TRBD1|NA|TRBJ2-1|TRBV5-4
TGTGCCAGCAGCCCTTGGACAGGGAAGGAAAATGAGCAGTTCTTC
CASSPWTGKENEQFF
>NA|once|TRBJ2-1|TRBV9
TGTGCCAGCACCCGGGGAGCCGAAAATGAGCAGTTCTTC
CASTRGAENEQFF
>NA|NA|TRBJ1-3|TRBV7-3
TGTGCCAGCAGCCCCTCCCAGGGGCGGGACACCATATATTTT
CASSPSQGRDTIYF
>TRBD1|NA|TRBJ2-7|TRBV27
TGTGCCAGCAGTTCCGCGACAGGGGGGGAGCAGTACTTC
CASSSATGGEQYF
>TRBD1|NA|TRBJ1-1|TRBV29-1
TGCAGCGTGGACAGGGATAACACTGAAGCTTTCTTT
CSVDRDNTEAFF
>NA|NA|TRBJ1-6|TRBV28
TGTGCCAGCAGTTTTCGGCAGGGTATTTCACCCCTCCACTTT
CASSFRQGISPLHF
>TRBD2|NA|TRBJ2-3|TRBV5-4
TGTGCCACCATGAGCGGGGGGTATCGTACAGATACGCAGTATTTT
CATMSGGYRTDTQYF
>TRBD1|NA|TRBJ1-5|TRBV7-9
TGTGCCAGCAGTCGAGACAGGGAAGGAGGTTGGCCCCAGCATTTT
CASSRDREGGWPQHF
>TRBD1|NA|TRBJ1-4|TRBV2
TGTGCCAGCAGTGGTAGGGGGGGACAGGGCAACGAAAAACTGTTTTTT
CASSGRGGQGNEKLFF
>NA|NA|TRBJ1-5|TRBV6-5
TGTGCCAGCAGCTCGCCAGGTCAGCCCCAGCATTTT
CASSSPGQPQHF
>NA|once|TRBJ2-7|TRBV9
TGTGCCAGCAGCGTACAGGGTTCCGCAGGGGAGCAGTACTTC
CASSVQGSAGEQYF
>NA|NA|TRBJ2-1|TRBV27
TGTGCCAGCAGACCGACACCCACCGATGAGCAGTTCTTC
CASRPTPTDEQFF
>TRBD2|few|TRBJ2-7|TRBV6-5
TGTGCCAGCAGTTCCAGGACTAGCGGGTCCTCCTACGAGCAGTACTTC
CASSSRTSGSSYEQYF
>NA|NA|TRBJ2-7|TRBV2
TGTGCCAGCAAAGAGAGCTCCTACGAGCAGTACTTC
CASKESSYEQYF
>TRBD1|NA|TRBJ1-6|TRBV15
TGTGCCACCAGAAGAGGGGGCCCGGCATCACCCCTCCACTTT
CATRRGGPASPLHF
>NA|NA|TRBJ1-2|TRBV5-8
TGTGCCAGCAGCTTGGCCGGCAGGAACTATGGCTACACCTTC
CASSLAGRNYGYTF
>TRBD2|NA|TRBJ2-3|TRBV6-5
TGTGCCAGCAGTTACTCGTCGGGAGGGACAGATACGCAGTATTTT
CASSYSSGGTDTQYF
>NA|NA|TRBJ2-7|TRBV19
TGTGCCACAAGTCAGGCAGCCTACGAGCAGTACTTC
CATSQAAYEQYF
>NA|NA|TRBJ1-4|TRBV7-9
TGTGCCAGCAGCCAATGGGGGGCAACTAATGAAAAACTGTTTTTT
CASSQWGATNEKLFF
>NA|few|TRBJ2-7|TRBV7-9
TGTGCCAGCAGCTTAATTAGCCGTGAGCAGTACTTC
CASSLISREQYF
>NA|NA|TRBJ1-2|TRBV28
TGTGCCAGCAGAGCAGGGAACTCTAACTATGGCTACACCTTC
CASRAGNSNYGYTF
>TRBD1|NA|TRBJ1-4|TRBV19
TGTGCCAGTAGTCCGGGACAGCATAATGAAAAACTGTTTTTT
CASSPGQHNEKLFF
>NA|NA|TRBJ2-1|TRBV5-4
TGTGCCAGCAGCTCCGGAGGGAGATCCTACAATGAGCAGTTCTTC
CASSSGGRSYNEQFF
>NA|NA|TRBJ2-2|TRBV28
TGTGCCAGCAGTCCAGGGGACACCGGGGAGCTGTTTTTT
CASSPGDTGELFF
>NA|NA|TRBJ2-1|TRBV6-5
TGTGCCGTCCAAGGTCGTGCGGGGCGGAATGAGCAGTTCTTC
CAVQGRAGRNEQFF
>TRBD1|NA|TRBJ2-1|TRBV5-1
TGCGCCAGCAGCCCGGAGGGGACAGGGGGCGGAAGATTCTACAATGAGCAGTTCTTC
CASSPEGTGGGRFYNEQFF
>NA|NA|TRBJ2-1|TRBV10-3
TGTGCCATCAGTGATTACGGGGATGAGCAGTTCTTC
CAISDYGDEQFF
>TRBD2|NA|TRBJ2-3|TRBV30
TGTGCCTGGACGGGACTAGCGGGGACCACAGATACGCAGTATTTT
CAWTGLAGTTDTQYF
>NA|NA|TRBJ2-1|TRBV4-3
TGCGCCAGCAGCCTGCTGAGGTCCTACAATGAGCAGTTCTTC
CASSLLRSYNEQFF
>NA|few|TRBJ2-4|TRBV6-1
TGTGCCAGCACTAAGGACTACGCCAAAAACATTCAGTACTTC
CASTKDYAKNIQYF
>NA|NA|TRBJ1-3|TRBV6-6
TGTGCCAGCAGTTACGGGGGGACTGGAAACACCATATATTTT
CASSYGGTGNTIYF
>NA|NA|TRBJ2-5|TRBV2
TGTGCCAGCAGTCCCGGACAGATAGAGGAGACCCAGTACTTC
CASSPGQIEETQYF
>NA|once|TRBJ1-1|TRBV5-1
TGCGCCAGCAGCTTGGTCGGGGGATATACTGAAGCTTTCTTT
CASSLVGGYTEAFF
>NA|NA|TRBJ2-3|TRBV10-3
TGTGCCATCAGTGTCGCGACAGCCACAGATACGCAGTATTTT
CAISVATATDTQYF
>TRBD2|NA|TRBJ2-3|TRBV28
TGTGCCAGCAGTTTTTCCCTAGCGGGAGGTGGAGCGGGCACAGATACGCAGTATTTT
CASSFSLAGGGAGTDTQYF